The present T cell receptor (beta chain) was sequenced within a study of shared clonotypes between healthy human individuals. Study-wide results and limits: Relative to memory subsets, naive subsets generally showed larger estimated richness. Clonotypes shared by all four donors outscored non-shared clonotypes in generation probability.

V lost 0 bases to trimming and J lost 1 base, with 4 bases between them. Germline assignment: CDR1 SGHRS and CDR2 YFSETQ. CDR3 size: 13 residues. Assay used: immunoSEQ multiplex PCR; TCRdb lists only in-frame clones, some missing. The sample lists about 2 million clones; roughly 94% were seen once. Note on this clone: Its target is not known. This CDR3 is also generated by other DNA sequences in the sample.

CD4+ cells yielded CD45RA+ naive and CD45RA-negative memory subsets. The chain joins TRBV5-1 to TRBJ1-1; D ambiguous. Sample: naive CD4+ T cells sorted from blood. Specified subset: CD45RA+ positively selected. The origin of this receptor is a man between 18 and 29 years old in good health. The CDR3 DNA reads TGCGCCAGCAGCTTGGGGGCGAACACTGAAGCTTTCTTT. Encoded protein: CASSLGANTEAFF.